The next 20 T cell receptor beta chains were all read from a single sample in a study of cytomegalovirus exposure and HLA in healthy donors. In the PCR, 60 Vbeta and 13 Jbeta primers were used. Measured with immunoSEQ multiplex PCR; TCRdb has only the in-frame clones, and not every one. The top ten hold about 4.3% of the sample, which has tens of thousands of clones, approximately 80% seen once. Sequencing was performed on PBMCs. The receptors were gathered from a man aged 25 to 40 in good health and CMV-seronegative.

The rearrangement uses TRBV13 and TRBJ1-2; D uncertain. The CDR3 has 13 amino acids. V dropped 5 bases and J dropped 2 bases, with 9 bases sitting between them. Germline values: CDR1 PRHDT, CDR2 FYEKMQ (reference sequence). The CDR3, as DNA: TGTGCCAGCAGCGAAGAACAAAACTATGGCTACACCTTC. Its protein product is CASSEEQNYGYTF.

The V and J genes are TRBV5-1 and TRBJ1-4; 8 bases align to TRBD1. CDR1 SGHRS and CDR2 YFSETQ come from the germline V gene. The CDR3 spans 15 residues. V was clipped by 2 bases and J by 8 bases; unmatched bases: 8. The CDR3 DNA is TGCGCCAGCAGCTTAGGACAGGGACGGAAAGAAAAACTGTTTTTT. It yields the protein CASSLGQGRKEKLFF. Looking up the rest from reference TRBV5-1 and TRBJ1-4 gives the full variable domain: KAGVTQTPRYLIKTRGQQVTLSCSPISGHRSVSWYQQTPGQGLQFLFEYFSETQRNKGNFPGRFSGRQFSNSRSEMNVSTLELGDSALYLCASSLGQGRKEKLFFGSGTQLSVL.

This sequence joins TRBV5-8 and TRBJ2-5; 12 nucleotides line up with TRBD2. This CDR3 is 15 amino acids long. Trimming cost V 4 bases and J 5 bases; bases outside gene matches: 6. CDR1 is SGHTS, CDR2 YDEGEE, per germline. As DNA, the CDR3 is TGTGCCAGCAGCGAGGGACTAGCGGGCGGGGAGACCCAGTACTTC. Its translation is CASSEGLAGGETQYF.

In this sample, this clone turned up once. V and J are TRBV9 and TRBJ2-3, with D possibly matching TRBD2 (5 bases). Trimming removed 3 bases at V and 8 bases at J, with 10 bases between. Germline loops: CDR1 SGDLS, CDR2 YYNGEE. The CDR3 is 12 residues long. CDR3 sequence (DNA): TGTGCCAGCAGCGCCCTTGAGGGTACGCAGTATTTT. Translation gives CASSALEGTQYF.

This clone was detected only a few times. The V and J genes are TRBV6-1 and TRBJ2-7; 11 bases map to TRBD1. Germline loops: CDR1 MNHNS, CDR2 SASEGT. The CDR3 has 17 residues. The V gene end was trimmed by 1 base and the J gene end by 0 bases; junction bases not matched to a gene: 5. The CDR3 loop is CASSEGTGGSYSYEQYF. The CDR3 DNA reads as TGTGCCAGCAGTGAAGGGACAGGGGGCTCTTACTCCTACGAGCAGTACTTC.

The chain employs TRBV5-6 and TRBJ1-2, with D tentatively TRBD1 (5 bases). Between the trimmed V and J ends, which lost 1 base and 1 base, there was a span of 20 bases. Germline V gene sequence: CDR1 SGHDT, CDR2 YYEEEE. The length of the CDR3 is 18 residues. The DNA of the CDR3 is TGTGCCAGCAGCTTGTGGTCGGGGGAGGAACGGGGTAACTATGGCTACACCTTC. It translates to CASSLWSGEERGNYGYTF.

This clone occurred a few times. At one boundary the junction diverges from the germline segment, which might be a read error. V gene TRBV7-7 combines with J gene TRBJ2-3; 8 nucleotides agree with TRBD1. CDR3 length equals 13 residues. Germline-derived CDR1 and CDR2 are SSHAT and FNYEAQ (reference sequence). The CDR3 region is CASSSGQADTQYF. The DNA for the CDR3 is TGTGCTAGCAGCTCGGGACAGGCAGATACGCAGTATTTT.

The V call is TRBV30, the J call TRBJ2-1; D call uncertain. Germline values: CDR1 GTSNPN, CDR2 SVGIG (reference sequence). The CDR3 runs 15 residues. The germline V and J ends were trimmed by 2 bases and 0 bases, with 11 bases remaining between them. The DNA of the CDR3 is TGTGCCTGGAGTCCTGCGTCCTTCTCCTACAATGAGCAGTTCTTC. Protein product: CAWSPASFSYNEQFF.

About this clone: One junction end does not reproduce the germline sequence, and a read error may be involved. The chain is built from TRBV7-9 and TRBJ2-7; 7 positions agree with TRBD1. Looked up from germline, CDR1 is SEHNR and CDR2 is FQNEAQ (reference sequence). The CDR3 runs to 15 residues. CDR3 loop: CSSSHPRDSSYEQYF. As DNA, the CDR3 is TGTTCCAGCAGCCACCCCCGGGACAGCTCCTACGAGCAGTACTTC.

The gene calls are TRBV21-1 and TRBJ2-7; whether TRBD2, the table's D call, matches the DNA was not checked. TRBV21-1 is a pseudogene locus. The CDR3 extends over 14 amino acids. CDR3 in DNA: TGTGCCAGCAGGCGGCCAAGGAGCTCCTACGAGCAGTACTTC. It translates to CASRRPRSSYEQYF.

The CDR3 sequence: CASSTRQETQYF. The CDR3, as DNA: TGTGCCAGCTCAACGCGCCAAGAGACCCAGTACTTC. The chain recombines TRBV18 with TRBJ2-5, with no clear D. Germline V gene lookup returns CDR1 KGHSH and CDR2 LQKENI. V was pared by 5 bases and J by 1 base, with 5 bases between. This CDR3 is 12 amino acids long.

The rearrangement joins TRBV5-1 to TRBJ1-1; no clear D gene. Germline V gives CDR1 SGHRS, CDR2 YFSETQ. The CDR3 is 14 residues long. The V end lost 5 bases, the J end lost 8 bases, and 19 bases lay between the germline ends. In nucleotides, the CDR3 is TGCGCCAGCAGTTCCAGCCAGGCGTCTAACGAAGCTTTCTTT. Its protein is CASSSSQASNEAFF.

The rearrangement joins TRBV6-5 to TRBJ2-3; 9 bases match TRBD2. From germline, CDR1 is MNHEY and CDR2 SVGAGI. The V gene end was trimmed by 4 bases and the J gene end by 4 bases; junction bases not matched to a gene: 3. The CDR3 has 14 residues. Here the CDR3 reads CASSLLAGADTQYF. The CDR3 nucleotides are TGTGCCAGCAGTTTATTAGCGGGAGCAGATACGCAGTATTTT.

The rearrangement uses TRBV5-1 and TRBJ2-7, with 7 positions matching TRBD1. CDR3 size: 15 residues. Germline V gene sequence: CDR1 SGHRS, CDR2 YFSETQ. The V gene end was trimmed by 0 bases and the J gene end by 3 bases; junction bases not matched to a gene: 6. CDR3 amino acids: CASSLVEGAYYEQYF. CDR3 DNA: TGCGCCAGCAGCTTGGTAGAGGGGGCCTACTACGAGCAGTACTTC. The whole variable domain, remainder taken from reference TRBV5-1 and TRBJ2-7, is KAGVTQTPRYLIKTRGQQVTLSCSPISGHRSVSWYQQTPGQGLQFLFEYFSETQRNKGNFPGRFSGRQFSNSRSEMNVSTLELGDSALYLCASSLVEGAYYEQYFGPGTRLTVT.

The chain has TRBV4-2 and TRBJ1-2, with a tentative D call TRBD1 (5 bases). V lost 1 base, J lost 6 bases, and 6 bases lay in between. The CDR3 runs to 12 residues. Germline CDR1 is LGHNA and CDR2 is YNFKEQ. The DNA for the CDR3 is TGTGCCAGCAGCCAAGCGGGGGATGGCTACACCTTC. Translation gives CASSQAGDGYTF.

Here the CDR3 reads CSVVGTGFYEQYF. CDR3 bases: TGCAGCGTTGTAGGGACAGGGTTCTACGAGCAGTACTTC. The chain joins TRBV29-1 to TRBJ2-7; 9 bases line up with TRBD1. With 4 bases clipped from V and 3 bases from J, the junction kept 4 bases outside the gene matches. This CDR3 spans 13 amino acids. CDR1 SQVTM and CDR2 ANQGSEA come from the germline V gene.

This clone came up a few times. This chain connects TRBV4-1 to TRBJ2-7; 7 bases agree with TRBD1. The V segment lost 2 bases and the J segment 4 bases; nucleotides outside the gene matches: 8. Per the germline V gene, CDR1 is MGHRA and CDR2 is YSYEKL. The CDR3 runs to 15 residues. CDR3 region: CASSQSAGTAYEQYF. The CDR3 DNA reads TGCGCCAGCAGCCAAAGCGCCGGGACAGCATACGAGCAGTACTTC.

The table lists this clone with a count of one. One junction end does not reproduce the germline sequence, and a read error may be involved. The rearrangement uses TRBV10-3 and TRBJ2-7; 7 positions agree with TRBD1. CDR1 and CDR2 from the germline V gene are ENHRY and SYGVKD. This CDR3 is built from 12 residues. The CDR3 reads CVISSGTDEQYF. As DNA, the CDR3 is TGTGTCATCAGCTCCGGGACAGACGAGCAGTACTTC.

The chain employs TRBV7-8 and TRBJ1-5; weak D call: TRBD1 (5 bases). Germline V CDR1 and CDR2: SGHVS, FQNEAQ. V lost 5 bases and J 0 bases, leaving 11 bases between the germline ends. The CDR3 runs 15 residues. CDR3 DNA sequence: TGTGCCAGCAGCCGGGACTCCAATAGCAATCAGCCCCAGCATTTT. Translating gives CASSRDSNSNQPQHF. Full variable domain (outside the CDR3, taken from reference TRBV7-8 and TRBJ1-5): GAGVSQSPRYKVAKRGQDVALRCDPISGHVSLFWYQQALGQGPEFLTYFQNEAQLDKSGLPSDRFFAERPEGSVSTLKIQRTQQEDSAVYLCASSRDSNSNQPQHFGDGTRLSIL.

The chain has TRBV6-5 and TRBJ2-5; 7 positions agree with TRBD2. The CDR3 extends over 15 amino acids. The junction had 11 bases not matched to a gene; V was cut back by 6 bases and J by 4 bases. Germline V lookup: CDR1 MNHEY, CDR2 SVGAGI. The CDR3 DNA is TGTGCCAGCAGCCCTTCCCTAGCGGAGGGAGAGACCCAGTACTTC. Translated, it gives CASSPSLAEGETQYF.